The 31 T cell receptor beta chains reported below all come from one sample, sequenced in a study of blood T cells in healthy people across ages. Using a J-beta primer mix together with a sample-barcoded 5' primer, a second PCR was run for roughly 6 to 11 cycles. TCRdb reprocessed the 5' RACE reads via MiXCR and lists one record per CDR3 protein. The sample yields approximately 1,700,000 distinct CDR3 sequences, approximately 39% seen once. The sample taken for sequencing was blood. These receptors were taken from a human donor in good health.

The chain carries TRBV12-3 or TRBV12-4 and TRBJ2-5, with a tentative D call TRBD2 (6 bases). This CDR3 comprises 13 residues. V lost 6 bases, J lost 2 bases, and 10 bases lay in between. The CDR3 coding sequence is TGTGCCAGCAGGGCTAGCGTTCAAGAGACCCAGTACTTC. Residues: CASRASVQETQYF.

The rearrangement uses TRBV6-5 and TRBJ1-2; TRBD1 might be the D (5 bases). This CDR3 comprises 15 residues. V lost 0 bases to trimming and J lost 8 bases, with 16 bases between them. The germline V gene has CDR1 MNHEY and CDR2 SVGAGI. CDR3 in amino acids: CASSYSGRERGGYTF. The CDR3 DNA reads as TGTGCCAGCAGTTACTCCGGCAGGGAACGAGGGGGCTACACCTTC.

The CDR3 DNA reads as TGTGCCAGCAGCCACAACAGGGGCCCCTACGAGCAGTACTTC. It specifies CASSHNRGPYEQYF. The rearrangement joins TRBV3-1 to TRBJ2-7, with 7 bases identical to TRBD1. The CDR3 length is 14 residues. CDR1 LGHDT and CDR2 YNNKEL come from the germline V gene (reference sequence). The junction had 4 bases not matched to a gene; V was cut back by 3 bases and J by 2 bases.

The chain combines TRBV20-1 with TRBJ1-2; a possible D gene is TRBD1 (6 bases). Germline CDR1 and CDR2: DFQATT and SNEGSKA (reference sequence). CDR3 length equals 13 residues. V was clipped by 6 bases and J by 5 bases, with 16 bases between them. The CDR3 here is CSAQDRRKYGYTF. CDR3 in DNA: TGCAGTGCACAGGACAGAAGAAAATATGGCTACACCTTC.

A remark on this clonotype: A much more abundant neighbour one base away suggests this may be a read error. This rearrangement joins TRBV12-3 or TRBV12-4 to TRBJ2-5; D unclear. TRBJ2-7 matches the DNA end more closely, so the J call is doubtful. This CDR3 contains 11 residues. The CDR3 DNA reads as TGTGCCAGCAGTGCTACCGACGAGCAGTACTTC. Its translation is CASSATDEQYF.

The gene calls are TRBV20-1 and TRBJ1-1; D gene unclear. The CDR3 runs to 14 residues. V was cut by 0 bases and J by 1 base, with 9 bases left in between. Per the germline V gene, CDR1 is DFQATT and CDR2 is SNEGSKA (reference sequence). The CDR3 region is CSARDRWGNTEAFF. The CDR3 bases are TGCAGTGCTAGAGATCGTTGGGGGAACACTGAAGCTTTCTTT.

This clonotype showed up just once. The V and J genes are TRBV7-9 and TRBJ2-2; D is undetermined. The CDR3 extends over 13 amino acids. Germline loops: CDR1 SEHNR, CDR2 FQNEAQ (reference sequence). Deletions cut 2 bases from V and 6 bases from J, with 7 bases between. CDR3 sequence: CASSLWLAGELFF. For the CDR3, the DNA is TGTGCCAGCAGCTTATGGCTTGCCGGGGAGCTGTTTTTT.

This clonotype was picked up a small number of times. The chain uses TRBV29-1 and TRBJ2-3, with D perhaps assigned TRBD1 or TRBD2 (5 bases each). Germline CDR1 SQVTM, CDR2 ANQGSEA. Deletions cut 2 bases from V and 14 bases from J, with 17 bases between. The CDR3 has 12 residues. The CDR3 loop reads CSVELSLMGVYF. CDR3 in DNA: TGCAGCGTTGAACTGTCGCTCATGGGGGTGTATTTT.

The chain combines TRBV15 with TRBJ1-5; D not certain. CDR1 and CDR2 from the germline V gene are LNHNV and YYDKDF (reference sequence). The V end was cut by 5 bases, the J end by 2 bases, with 13 bases between. The length of the CDR3 is 15 residues. The CDR3 loop is CATSSRTEGNQPQHF. The CDR3, as DNA: TGTGCCACCAGCTCCCGTACCGAGGGCAATCAGCCCCAGCATTTT.

At least ten counts were recorded for this clonotype. The V gene is TRBV29-1, the J gene TRBJ2-1, with 10 bases lining up with TRBD1. CDR1 is SQVTM, CDR2 ANQGSEA, per germline. This CDR3 has 17 amino acids. Losses at the gene ends were 0 bases for V and 3 bases for J; bases not matched to a gene: 8. The CDR3 region has the DNA TGCAGCGTTGAAGAGATTGGTGGGGACAGGGGCTACAATGAGCAGTTCTTC. Protein sequence: CSVEEIGGDRGYNEQFF.

In regard to this clonotype: At one end the junction does not follow the germline gene, possibly because of a read error. V gene TRBV7-9 combines with J gene TRBJ1-4, with TRBD1 matching over 8 bases. Germline CDR1 reads SEHNR; CDR2 reads FQNEAQ (reference sequence). This CDR3 contains 14 residues. The CDR3 is CASSSRGLFEELFF. The CDR3 nucleotides read TGTGCCAGCAGCTCCAGGGGGCTCTTTGAAGAACTGTTTTTT.

This clonotype has more than one count but fewer than ten. The genes are TRBV3-1 and TRBJ2-7; 9 nucleotides line up with TRBD1. V lost 3 bases to trimming and J lost 4 bases; unmatched junction nucleotides: 4. Germline CDR1 is LGHDT and CDR2 is YNNKEL (reference sequence). The CDR3 is made up of 14 amino acids. This CDR3 is CASSHWDRAYEQYF. The DNA of the CDR3 is TGTGCCAGCAGCCATTGGGACAGGGCGTACGAGCAGTACTTC.

The chain carries TRBV6-1 and TRBJ1-5; D uncertain. Germline V gene lookup returns CDR1 MNHNS and CDR2 SASEGT. This CDR3 is built from 17 residues. The V end lost 7 bases, the J end lost 0 bases, and 19 bases lay between the germline ends. The CDR3 region has the DNA TGTGCCAGCATCTCTATTATTGGTGGAGATAGCAATCAGCCCCAGCATTTT. Amino acid sequence: CASISIIGGDSNQPQHF.

The V and J genes are TRBV2 and TRBJ2-1; 8 bases match TRBD1. The CDR3 loop spans 15 amino acids. V shed 8 bases and J 6 bases; nucleotides not matched to a gene: 12. In germline, CDR1 is SNHLY, CDR2 FYNNEI. Written as DNA, the CDR3 is TGTGCCAGCTCTCCTACAGGGGGGCCATCCAATGAGCAGTTCTTC. It translates to CASSPTGGPSNEQFF.

This clonotype appeared many times. The chain combines TRBV7-2 with TRBJ2-1, with 9 nucleotides matching TRBD1. Germline assignment: CDR1 SGHTA and CDR2 FQGNSA. This CDR3 is built from 15 residues. The trim removed 4 bases at V and 7 bases at J, leaving 8 bases unmatched. CDR3 region: CASSSPGQGRNEQFF. CDR3 sequence (DNA): TGTGCCAGCAGCTCACCGGGACAGGGTAGGAATGAGCAGTTCTTC.

This clonotype was seen a handful of times. This chain connects TRBV20-1 to TRBJ1-2, with 7 bases matching TRBD1. The CDR3 extends over 14 amino acids. Germline V gives CDR1 DFQATT, CDR2 SNEGSKA (reference sequence). V lost 6 bases and J lost 4; bases outside the gene matches: 11. The CDR3 nucleotides read TGCAGTGCCGCGCCCCAACAGGGGATCTATGGCTACACCTTC. Its protein product is CSAAPQQGIYGYTF.

The rearrangement joins TRBV5-1 to TRBJ1-5; D uncertain. The CDR3 spans 15 residues. V dropped 1 base and J dropped 5 bases, with 13 bases sitting between them. In germline, CDR1 is SGHRS, CDR2 YFSETQ. DNA for the CDR3: TGCGCCAGCAGCTTGAGTGGGAGGCCAGATCAGCCCCAGCATTTT. Its translation: CASSLSGRPDQPQHF.

The table lists this clonotype with many counts. The chain uses TRBV4-3 and TRBJ2-7, with unresolved D. Trimming took 4 bases from V and 1 from J, leaving 14 bases between them. The germline CDR1 and CDR2 sequences are LGHNA and YSLEER. The CDR3 runs 15 residues. The CDR3 spells CASSLTAHGSYEQYF. The CDR3 DNA reads as TGCGCCAGCAGCCTAACCGCCCACGGGTCCTACGAGCAGTACTTC.

The rearrangement links TRBV2 to TRBJ2-4; 9 nucleotides align to TRBD2. This CDR3 contains 16 residues. V was clipped by 3 bases and J by 13 bases; unmatched bases: 16. Germline CDR1 reads SNHLY; CDR2 reads FYNNEI. This CDR3 is CASSERRGGAYNEQYF. The CDR3 DNA reads TGTGCCAGCAGTGAGCGGCGGGGGGGCGCCTACAATGAGCAGTACTTC. Combining the CDR3 with reference TRBV2 and TRBJ2-4 gives the whole variable domain EPEVTQTPSHQVTQMGQEVILRCVPISNHLYFYWYRQILGQKVEFLVSFYNNEISEKSEIFDDQFSVERPDGSNFTLKIRSTKLEDSAMYFCASSERRGGAYNEQYFGAGTRLSVL.

This clonotype was seen only a few times. The rearrangement joins TRBV20-1 to TRBJ2-1, with D hard to call. V lost 4 bases, J lost 4 bases, and 8 bases lay in between. This CDR3 is 12 amino acids long. Germline V gene lookup returns CDR1 DFQATT and CDR2 SNEGSKA (reference sequence). The CDR3 DNA reads as TGCAGTGCTACTCGATTATACAATGAGCAGTTCTTC. It specifies CSATRLYNEQFF.

This clonotype was recorded only once. The V gene is TRBV25-1, the J gene TRBJ2-5; D is undetermined. The V end lost 3 bases, the J end lost 11 bases, and 10 bases lay between the germline ends. The length of the CDR3 is 11 residues. CDR1 is MGHDK, CDR2 SYGVNS, per germline. DNA of the CDR3: TGTGCCAGCAGTGAGACGAAACGGCAGTACTTC. It yields the protein CASSETKRQYF.

The chain couples TRBV20-1 to TRBJ2-3, with D maybe TRBD2 (6 bases). This CDR3 comprises 11 residues. With 7 bases removed from V and 5 bases from J, the gap between germline ends came to 10 bases. Germline V gives CDR1 DFQATT, CDR2 SNEGSKA (reference sequence). CDR3 loop: CSGAGIDTQYF. The DNA for the CDR3 is TGCAGTGGAGCGGGTATAGATACGCAGTATTTT.

This sequence joins TRBV12-5 and TRBJ2-7, with D perhaps matching TRBD1 or TRBD2 (5 bases each). CDR1 and CDR2 (germline): LGHNT, FRNRAP. With 6 bases removed from V and 1 base from J, the gap between germline ends came to 10 bases. The CDR3 consists of 13 residues. The CDR3 reads CASGWDRSYEQYF. The DNA of the CDR3 is TGTGCTAGTGGCTGGGACCGATCCTACGAGCAGTACTTC. The entire variable domain, with the rest obtained from reference TRBV12-5 and TRBJ2-7, is as follows: DARVTQTPRHKVTEMGQEVTMRCQPILGHNTVFWYRQTMMQGLELLAYFRNRAPLDDSGMPKDRFSAEMPDATLATLKIQPSEPRDSAVYFCASGWDRSYEQYFGPGTRLTVT.

This clonotype has only a few counts. This chain joins TRBV29-1 and TRBJ2-5; D may be TRBD2 (6 bases). Trimming cost V 4 bases and J 7 bases, with 19 bases left between them. The CDR3 is 14 residues long. Germline assignment: CDR1 SQVTM and CDR2 ANQGSEA. The CDR3, as DNA: TGCAGCGTTGTAGCGGACGAGTTCAAGGGGACCCAGTACTTC. Its protein product is CSVVADEFKGTQYF.

The chain joins TRBV7-2 to TRBJ2-3, with D possibly being TRBD1 or TRBD2 (6 bases each). Germline-derived CDR1 and CDR2 are SGHTA and FQGNSA. The CDR3 totals 15 residues. V lost 1 base, J lost 4 bases, and 12 bases lay in between. CDR3 DNA: TGTGCCAGCAGCTTAGGGCAGGGGAGGTCAGATACGCAGTATTTT. Residues: CASSLGQGRSDTQYF.

This clonotype has a handful of counts. The V and J genes are TRBV7-8 and TRBJ2-1; tentatively, D is TRBD2 (6 bases). Germline CDR1 and CDR2: SGHVS and FQNEAQ. The CDR3 spans 13 residues. Trimming took 2 bases from V and 8 from J, leaving 10 bases between them. CDR3 DNA sequence: TGTGCCAGCAGCTTAAAGACTAGGGATGAGCAGTTCTTC. Translating it yields CASSLKTRDEQFF.

The chain carries TRBV10-3 and TRBJ2-1, with TRBD2 identical over 7 bases. CDR1 and CDR2 from the germline V gene are ENHRY and SYGVKD. CDR3 length equals 14 residues. V lost 4 bases, J lost 5 bases, and 5 bases stayed unmatched. The CDR3 bases are TGTGCCATCAGTGGGGGACTAATGGACAATGAGCAGTTCTTC. Protein sequence: CAISGGLMDNEQFF.

This chain connects TRBV20-1 to TRBJ1-4; possible D gene TRBD1, 5 bases. Germline V gene data show CDR1 as DFQATT and CDR2 as SNEGSKA (reference sequence). V was trimmed by 0 bases and J by 7 bases, leaving 12 bases between them. The length of the CDR3 is 14 residues. The CDR3 loop reads CSARDGGAGEKLFF. The CDR3 DNA follows: TGCAGTGCTAGAGATGGTGGGGCGGGTGAAAAACTGTTTTTT.

The chain employs TRBV18 and TRBJ2-1; the match to TRBD2 covers 9 bases. The V gene's germline CDR1 is KGHSH and CDR2 LQKENI. The CDR3 is made up of 15 amino acids. V lost 3 bases to trimming and J lost 5 bases; unmatched junction nucleotides: 5. The CDR3 loop reads CASSPGGGADNEQFF. In DNA form, the CDR3 reads TGTGCCAGCTCACCCGGCGGGGGGGCCGACAATGAGCAGTTCTTC.

V and J are TRBV20-1 and TRBJ2-3; no definite D call. Germline values: CDR1 DFQATT, CDR2 SNEGSKA (reference sequence). The CDR3 extends over 15 amino acids. Trimming took off 6 bases at V and 3 bases at J, with 19 bases between the two ends. Here the CDR3 reads CSASFGGRGTDTQYF. CDR3 nucleotides: TGCAGTGCCTCGTTTGGCGGACGAGGAACAGATACGCAGTATTTT.

V and J are TRBV7-9 and TRBJ2-5, with D unresolved. Germline-derived CDR1 and CDR2 are SEHNR and FQNEAQ (reference sequence). Trimming pared 2 bases from V and 0 bases from J, leaving 10 bases between. The CDR3 totals 15 residues. The CDR3 is CASSLYLAHQETQYF. CDR3 nucleotides: TGTGCCAGCAGCTTATATCTGGCCCACCAAGAGACCCAGTACTTC.